Below are 5 T cell receptor beta chains sequenced from a single sample in a study of regulatory T cells in long-lasting Graves disease. Library construction for TCR beta used iRepertoire HTBI primers and Arm-PCR of CDR3 regions. TCRdb re-called the multiplex PCR reads with MiXCR, one entry per CDR3 protein. The data show 550,000 to 650,000 distinct CDR3 sequences, with 15% to 20% seen just once and around 12% held by the top ten. Time point given: newly diagnosed GD, antithyroid drugs for less than 3 months. PBMCs provided the RNA from which the TCR library was made. These data were likewise used in another study, on T cells in Graves' hyperthyroidism and ophthalmopathy.

Sequencing used peripheral blood mononuclear cells (PBMCs), obtained at new diagnosis, from a patient treated with antithyroid drugs. The receptors here all came from a man younger than 35 with Graves disease.

This clonotype was counted between two and nine times. V and J are TRBV9 and TRBJ2-7; weak D call: TRBD2 (5 bases). The germline V gene encodes CDR1 SGDLS and CDR2 YYNGEE. This CDR3 is 15 amino acids long. V dropped 0 bases and J dropped 3 bases, with 13 bases sitting between them. The CDR3: CASSVAGEIYYEQYF. In nucleotides, the CDR3 is TGTGCCAGCAGCGTAGCTGGGGAGATTTACTACGAGCAGTACTTC.

This clonotype was counted at least ten times. This chain connects TRBV27 to TRBJ2-3; 15 bases agree with TRBD2. The germline gives CDR1 MNHEY, CDR2 SMNVEV (reference sequence). This CDR3 region has 17 residues. The ends lost 1 base at V and 1 base at J; junction bases unmatched: 0. The CDR3 nucleotides are TGTGCCAGCAGTTTATGGACTAGCGGGGGGGGCACAGATACGCAGTATTTT. This gives the protein CASSLWTSGGGTDTQYF.

This clonotype was seen repeatedly, ten times or more. The gene calls are TRBV10-2 and TRBJ2-3; 11 nucleotides line up with TRBD2. Germline V lookup: CDR1 WSHSY, CDR2 SAAADI. This CDR3 is 15 amino acids long. V shed 6 bases and J 7 bases; nucleotides not matched to a gene: 9. This chain's CDR3 is CASRGTSGKANTQYF. CDR3 sequence (DNA): TGCGCCAGCAGAGGGACTAGCGGTAAGGCGAATACGCAGTATTTT.

This clonotype came up a few times. The rearrangement links TRBV28 to TRBJ2-3; TRBD1 matches 8 bases. V dropped 3 bases and J dropped 2; count of bases not matched to a gene: 4. The CDR3 contains 15 residues. CDR1 and CDR2 (germline): MDHEN, SYDVKM. The CDR3 loop reads CASSFGTGATDTQYF. The DNA of the CDR3 is TGTGCCAGCAGTTTCGGGACAGGAGCCACAGATACGCAGTATTTT.

This clonotype has a count of ten or more. V gene TRBV6-9 combines with J gene TRBJ2-1; TRBD1 agrees at 7 bases. Germline CDR1 and CDR2: MNHGY and SVAAGI. The junction had 2 bases not matched to a gene; V was cut back by 3 bases and J by 6 bases. This CDR3 region has 13 residues. CDR3 bases: TGTGCCAGCAGTTACGGGGACAGCAATGAGCAGTTCTTC. Residues: CASSYGDSNEQFF.